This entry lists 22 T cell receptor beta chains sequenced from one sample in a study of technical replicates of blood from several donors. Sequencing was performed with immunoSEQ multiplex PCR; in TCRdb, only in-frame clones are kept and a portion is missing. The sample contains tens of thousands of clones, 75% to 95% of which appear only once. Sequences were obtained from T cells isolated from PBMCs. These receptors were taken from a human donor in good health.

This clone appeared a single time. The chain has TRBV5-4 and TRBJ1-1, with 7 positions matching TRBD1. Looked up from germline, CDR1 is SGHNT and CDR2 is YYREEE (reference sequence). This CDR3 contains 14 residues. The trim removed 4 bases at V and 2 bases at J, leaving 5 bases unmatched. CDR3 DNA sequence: TGTGCCAGCAGCATCGGGACAGTAAACACTGAAGCTTTCTTT. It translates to CASSIGTVNTEAFF.

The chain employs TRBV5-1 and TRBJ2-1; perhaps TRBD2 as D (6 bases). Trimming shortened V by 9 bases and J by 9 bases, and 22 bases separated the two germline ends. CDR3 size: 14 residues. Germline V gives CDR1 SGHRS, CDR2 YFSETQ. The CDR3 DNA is TGCGCCACCTCCCAGCGCGGAGGGGACGGTGAGCAGTTCTTC. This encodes CATSQRGGDGEQFF. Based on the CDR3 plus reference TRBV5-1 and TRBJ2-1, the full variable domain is KAGVTQTPRYLIKTRGQQVTLSCSPISGHRSVSWYQQTPGQGLQFLFEYFSETQRNKGNFPGRFSGRQFSNSRSEMNVSTLELGDSALYLCATSQRGGDGEQFFGPGTRLTVL.

CDR3 amino acids: CASSYADRGGYTF. The DNA of the CDR3 is TGTGCCAGCAGTTACGCGGACAGGGGTGGCTACACCTTC. The chain joins TRBV6-5 to TRBJ1-2; 9 bases match TRBD1. Germline CDR1 reads MNHEY; CDR2 reads SVGAGI. Germline trimming cut 2 bases from V and 7 bases from J; bases unmatched to any gene: 2. This CDR3 has 13 residues.

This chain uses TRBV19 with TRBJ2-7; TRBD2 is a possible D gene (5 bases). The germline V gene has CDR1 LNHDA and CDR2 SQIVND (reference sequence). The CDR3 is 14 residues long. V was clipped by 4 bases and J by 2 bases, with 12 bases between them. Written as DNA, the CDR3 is TGTGCCAGTAGTAGCGGCGGGTTCACCTACGAGCAGTACTTC. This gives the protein CASSSGGFTYEQYF.

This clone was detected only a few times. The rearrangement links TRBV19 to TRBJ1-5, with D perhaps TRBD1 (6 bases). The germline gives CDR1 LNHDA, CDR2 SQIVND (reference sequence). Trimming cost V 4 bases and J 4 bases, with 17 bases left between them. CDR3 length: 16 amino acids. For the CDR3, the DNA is TGTGCCAGTAGTACCGTCACAGGGTGGGGGAATCAGCCCCAGCATTTT. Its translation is CASSTVTGWGNQPQHF.

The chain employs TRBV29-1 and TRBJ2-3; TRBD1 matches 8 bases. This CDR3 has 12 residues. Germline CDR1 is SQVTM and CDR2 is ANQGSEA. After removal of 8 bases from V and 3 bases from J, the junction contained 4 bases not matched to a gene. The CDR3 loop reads CSIGQGTDTQYF. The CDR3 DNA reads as TGCAGCATAGGACAGGGAACAGATACGCAGTATTTT.

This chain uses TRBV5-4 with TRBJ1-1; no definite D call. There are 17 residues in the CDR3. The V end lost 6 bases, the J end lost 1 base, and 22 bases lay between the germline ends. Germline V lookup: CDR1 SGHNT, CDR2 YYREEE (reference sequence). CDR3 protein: CASTRIPHKKTNTEAFF. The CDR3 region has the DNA TGTGCCAGCACCCGTATCCCCCACAAGAAAACGAACACTGAAGCTTTCTTT.

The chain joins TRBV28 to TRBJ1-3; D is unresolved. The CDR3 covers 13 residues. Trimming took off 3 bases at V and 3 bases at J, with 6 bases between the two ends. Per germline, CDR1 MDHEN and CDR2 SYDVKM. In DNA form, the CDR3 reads TGTGCCAGCAGTTTGGCAGGTGGAAACACCATATATTTT. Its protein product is CASSLAGGNTIYF.

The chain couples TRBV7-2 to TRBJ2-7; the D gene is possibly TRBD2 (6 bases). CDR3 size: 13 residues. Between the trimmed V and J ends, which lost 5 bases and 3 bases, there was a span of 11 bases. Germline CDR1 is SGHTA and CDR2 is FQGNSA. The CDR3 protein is CASSPPGVYEQYF. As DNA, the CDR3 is TGTGCCAGCAGCCCCCCGGGGGTCTACGAGCAGTACTTC.

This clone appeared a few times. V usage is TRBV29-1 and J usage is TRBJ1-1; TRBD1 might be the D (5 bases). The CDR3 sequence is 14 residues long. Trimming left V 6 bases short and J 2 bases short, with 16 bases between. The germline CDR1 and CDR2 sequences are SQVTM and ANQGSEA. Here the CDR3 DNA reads TGCAGCGTCCGGGGGGGGAAAAGAAACACTGAAGCTTTCTTT. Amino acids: CSVRGGKRNTEAFF.

CDR3 residues: CASSRDRAAYTF. CDR3 DNA sequence: TGTGCCAGCAGCCGCGACAGGGCGGCCTACACCTTC. This chain uses TRBV7-6 with TRBJ1-2; 7 nucleotides line up with TRBD1. V trimming: 5 bases; J trimming: 10 bases; junction bases outside the gene matches: 7. CDR3 length: 12 amino acids. Germline V gene data show CDR1 as SGHVS and CDR2 as FNYEAQ.

The CDR3 reads CASSNLQGAGELFF. In nucleotides, the CDR3 is TGTGCCAGCAGCAACCTACAGGGTGCCGGGGAGCTGTTTTTT. V usage is TRBV9 and J usage is TRBJ2-2; possibly TRBD1 for D (6 bases). This CDR3 spans 14 amino acids. Germline assignment: CDR1 SGDLS and CDR2 YYNGEE. The V gene lost 4 bases and the J gene lost 6 bases, with 13 bases spanning the gap.

Here the CDR3 DNA reads TGTGCCAGCAGTCCATACAGCCTTCCGAACTATGGCTACACCTTC. It translates to CASSPYSLPNYGYTF. This chain links TRBV27 with TRBJ1-2; unclear D gene. The CDR3 runs to 15 residues. The germline V gene has CDR1 MNHEY and CDR2 SMNVEV (reference sequence). Trimming took off 5 bases at V and 2 bases at J, with 15 bases between the two ends.

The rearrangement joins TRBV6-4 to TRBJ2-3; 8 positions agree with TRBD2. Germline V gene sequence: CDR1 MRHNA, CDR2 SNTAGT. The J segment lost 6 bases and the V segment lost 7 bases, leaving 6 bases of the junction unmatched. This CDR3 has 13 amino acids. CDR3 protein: CASTSGSIDTQYF. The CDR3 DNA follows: TGTGCCAGCACAAGCGGGAGTATTGATACGCAGTATTTT.

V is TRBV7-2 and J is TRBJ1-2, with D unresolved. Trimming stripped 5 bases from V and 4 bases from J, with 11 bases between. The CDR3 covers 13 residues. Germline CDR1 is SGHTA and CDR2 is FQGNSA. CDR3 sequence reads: CASSPGESYGYTF. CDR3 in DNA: TGTGCCAGCAGCCCCGGGGAAAGCTATGGCTACACCTTC.

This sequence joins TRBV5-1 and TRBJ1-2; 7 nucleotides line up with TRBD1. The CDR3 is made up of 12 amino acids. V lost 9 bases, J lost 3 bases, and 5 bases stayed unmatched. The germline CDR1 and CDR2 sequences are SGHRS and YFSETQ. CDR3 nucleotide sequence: TGCGCCATGGTAGGGACAGACTATGGCTACACCTTC. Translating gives CAMVGTDYGYTF. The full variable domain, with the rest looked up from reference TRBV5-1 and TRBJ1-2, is KAGVTQTPRYLIKTRGQQVTLSCSPISGHRSVSWYQQTPGQGLQFLFEYFSETQRNKGNFPGRFSGRQFSNSRSEMNVSTLELGDSALYLCAMVGTDYGYTFGSGTRLTVV.

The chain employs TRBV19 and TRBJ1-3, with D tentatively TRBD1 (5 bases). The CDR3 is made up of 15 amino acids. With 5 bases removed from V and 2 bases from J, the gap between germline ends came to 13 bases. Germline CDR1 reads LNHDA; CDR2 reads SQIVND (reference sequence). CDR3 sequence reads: CASSQSRTPGNTIYF. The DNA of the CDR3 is TGTGCCAGTAGTCAAAGCCGGACACCTGGAAACACCATATATTTT.

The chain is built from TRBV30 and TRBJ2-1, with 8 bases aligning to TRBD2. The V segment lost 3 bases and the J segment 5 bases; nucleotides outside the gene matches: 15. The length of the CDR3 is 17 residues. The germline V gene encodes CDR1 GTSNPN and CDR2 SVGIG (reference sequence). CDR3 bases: TGTGCCTGGAGCGCCTTGGGGGCGGGAGGCCCTAACAATGAGCAGTTCTTC. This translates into CAWSALGAGGPNNEQFF.

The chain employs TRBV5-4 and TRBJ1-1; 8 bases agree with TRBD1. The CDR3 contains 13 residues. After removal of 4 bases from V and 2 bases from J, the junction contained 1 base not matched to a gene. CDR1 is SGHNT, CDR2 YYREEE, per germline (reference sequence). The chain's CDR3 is CASSGQGNTEAFF. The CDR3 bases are TGTGCCAGCAGCGGACAGGGAAACACTGAAGCTTTCTTT.

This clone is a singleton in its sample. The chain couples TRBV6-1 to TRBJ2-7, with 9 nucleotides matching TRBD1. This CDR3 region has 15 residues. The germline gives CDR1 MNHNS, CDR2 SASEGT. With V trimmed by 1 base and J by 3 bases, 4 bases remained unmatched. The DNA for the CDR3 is TGTGCCAGCAGTGAAGAGAGGACAGGGGTCTACGAGCAGTACTTC. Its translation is CASSEERTGVYEQYF.

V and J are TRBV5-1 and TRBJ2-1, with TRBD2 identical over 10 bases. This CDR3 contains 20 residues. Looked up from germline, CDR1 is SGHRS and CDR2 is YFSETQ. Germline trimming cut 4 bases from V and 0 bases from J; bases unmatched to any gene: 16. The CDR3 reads CASSSAGIPSGGSSYNEQFF. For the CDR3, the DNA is TGCGCCAGCAGCAGCGCAGGGATACCTAGCGGGGGTAGCTCCTACAATGAGCAGTTCTTC.

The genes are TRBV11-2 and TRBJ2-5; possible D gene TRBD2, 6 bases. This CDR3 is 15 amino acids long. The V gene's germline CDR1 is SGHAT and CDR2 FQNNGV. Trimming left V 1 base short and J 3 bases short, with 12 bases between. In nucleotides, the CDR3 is TGTGCCAGCAGCTTAGTCGGCTGGGGGGAAGAGACCCAGTACTTC. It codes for CASSLVGWGEETQYF.